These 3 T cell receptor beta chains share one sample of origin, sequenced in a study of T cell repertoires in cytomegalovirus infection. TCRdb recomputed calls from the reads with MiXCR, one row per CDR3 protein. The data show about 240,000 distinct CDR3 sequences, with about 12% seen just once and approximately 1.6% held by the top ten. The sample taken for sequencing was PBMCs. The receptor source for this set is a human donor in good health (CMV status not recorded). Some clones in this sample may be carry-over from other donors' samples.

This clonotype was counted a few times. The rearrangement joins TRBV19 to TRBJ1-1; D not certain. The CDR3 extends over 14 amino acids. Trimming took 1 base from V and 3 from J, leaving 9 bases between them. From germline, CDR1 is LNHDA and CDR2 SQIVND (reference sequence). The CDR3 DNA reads TGTGCCAGTAGTATAGGTCCCCGGGACACTGAAGCTTTCTTT. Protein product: CASSIGPRDTEAFF.

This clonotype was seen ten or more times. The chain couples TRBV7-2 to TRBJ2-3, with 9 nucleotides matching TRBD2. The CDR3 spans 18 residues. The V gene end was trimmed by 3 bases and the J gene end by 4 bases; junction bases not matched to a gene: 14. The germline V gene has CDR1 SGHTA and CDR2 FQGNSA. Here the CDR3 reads CASSLGRGAGGRSDTQYF. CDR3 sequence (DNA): TGTGCCAGCAGCTTGGGCCGTGGGGCGGGGGGGCGTTCAGATACGCAGTATTTT.

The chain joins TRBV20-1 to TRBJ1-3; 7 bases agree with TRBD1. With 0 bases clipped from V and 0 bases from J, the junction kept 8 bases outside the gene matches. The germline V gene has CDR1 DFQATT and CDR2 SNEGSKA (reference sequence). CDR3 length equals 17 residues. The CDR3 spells CSARDFGDSSSGNTIYF. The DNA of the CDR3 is TGCAGTGCTAGAGATTTCGGGGACAGTAGCTCTGGAAACACCATATATTTT.